The source of this T cell receptor beta chain is a study of T cell repertoires in cytomegalovirus infection. TCRdb fed the reads into MiXCR, producing one record per CDR3 protein. Of some 100,000 distinct CDR3 sequences in the sample, 20% to 30% are singletons; the top ten hold 39%. This CDR3 spans 14 amino acids. Germline values: CDR1 SGHVS, CDR2 FNYEAQ. With 3 bases removed from V and 1 base from J, the gap between germline ends came to 7 bases. This clonotype was counted many times. Antigen specificity is unknown. Notes on the study in general: In two of eight donors, the top clonotype was HLA-C-restricted CMV-specific.

This TCR came from a human donor in good health (CMV status not recorded). Some clones in this sample may be carry-over from other donors' samples. J is TRBJ1-3 and V is TRBV7-6; D unclear. Sequences were obtained from CD8+ T cells from PBMCs. CDR3 region: CASSFRASGNTIYF. The CDR3 DNA sequence: TGTGCCAGCAGCTTTCGGGCGTCTGGAAACACCATATATTTT.